What follows is one TCR beta chain and its context. The sample comes from a study of shared clonotypes between healthy human individuals. Each subset's genomic DNA was shared equally among a number of immunoSEQ plates. Original handling: ImmunoSEQ output held junction-only sequences without quality scores, so filtering differed. Sequencing was performed with immunoSEQ multiplex PCR; in TCRdb, only in-frame clones are kept and a portion is missing. V, J and clone size were drawn from that table, and D and trimming were deduced from the DNA. The table has around 2,000,000 clones, over 85% seen once. Terminally differentiated effector memory CD45RA+ cells were left out of the naive CD8 fraction, which was CD45RO-negative and positively selected for CCR7. Germline lookup yields CDR1 ENHRY and CDR2 SYGVKD. Deletions cut 5 bases from V and 2 bases from J, with 7 bases between. CDR3 length equals 12 residues.

The chain couples TRBV10-3 to TRBJ2-7; D gene ambiguous. This clonotype originated in a man aged 18 to 30 in good health. The sequencing input was naive CD8+ T cells sorted from blood. The CDR3 loop reads CAISTEAYEQYF. For the CDR3, the DNA is TGTGCCATCAGTACCGAGGCCTACGAGCAGTACTTC.